A single sample gave rise to the 9 T cell receptor beta chains below, sequenced in a study of T-cell memory formation after mild COVID-19. TCRdb passed the 5' RACE reads through MiXCR, listing each CDR3 protein once. The sample lists 430,000 or so distinct CDR3 sequences; about 23% were seen once. The sample taken for sequencing was PBMCs or a T cell subset sorted from them (not recorded which). All receptors come from an adult woman who had mild COVID-19 (a few samples of this study predate the infection). Cell type and time point are not known.

This clonotype has a handful of counts. The rearrangement links TRBV11-3 to TRBJ2-3; 14 bases line up with TRBD2. The junction had 6 bases not matched to a gene; V was cut back by 5 bases and J by 5 bases. Looked up from germline, CDR1 is SGHNT and CDR2 is YENEEA. The CDR3 contains 16 residues. In DNA, the CDR3 is TGTGCCAGCAGCGGAGGACTAGCGGGGGGAGTAGATACGCAGTATTTT. It codes for CASSGGLAGGVDTQYF.

This clonotype was counted only a few times. The rearrangement uses TRBV12-3 or TRBV12-4 and TRBJ2-2, with 11 bases matching TRBD2. V lost 5 bases, J lost 7 bases, and 12 bases stayed unmatched. The CDR3 has 17 residues. The DNA for the CDR3 is TGTGCCAGCAGTCCCCCCCGCCTAGCGGGGGGTAGCGGGGAGCTGTTTTTT. This gives the protein CASSPPRLAGGSGELFF.

This chain connects TRBV27 to TRBJ2-7; possibly TRBD1 for D (6 bases). This CDR3 has 13 amino acids. Germline V CDR1 and CDR2: MNHEY, SMNVEV (reference sequence). V was shortened by 4 bases and J by 4 bases, with 11 bases between the two germline ends. CDR3 bases: TGTGCCAGCAGTTCACAGGGTTTGTACGAGCAGTACTTC. It codes for CASSSQGLYEQYF.

This clonotype appeared a few times. The chain carries TRBV2 and TRBJ2-5; the D gene is possibly TRBD1 (6 bases). CDR3 size: 14 residues. The germline V and J ends were trimmed by 3 bases and 1 base, with 9 bases remaining between them. Germline values: CDR1 SNHLY, CDR2 FYNNEI. The CDR3 nucleotides are TGTGCCAGCAGTGAGACAGGCGGCCAAGAGACCCAGTACTTC. It yields the protein CASSETGGQETQYF.

This clonotype was recorded at least ten times. This chain links TRBV5-1 with TRBJ2-1; TRBD2 matches 8 bases. The CDR3 runs to 15 residues. CDR1 is SGHRS and CDR2 is YFSETQ in the germline V gene. V gave up 4 bases and J gave up 0 bases; unmatched junction bases: 3. The chain's CDR3 is CASSATSGSYNEQFF. The DNA for the CDR3 is TGCGCCAGCAGCGCAACTAGCGGCTCCTACAATGAGCAGTTCTTC.

This clonotype was seen a few times. The rearrangement links TRBV6-5 to TRBJ2-1, with 7 positions matching TRBD2. Germline V gene lookup returns CDR1 MNHEY and CDR2 SVGAGI. Losses at the gene ends were 7 bases for V and 4 bases for J; bases not matched to a gene: 7. This CDR3 is 14 amino acids long. CDR3 DNA sequence: TGTGCCAGCACTAGGACTAGATCGTACAATGAGCAGTTCTTC. Protein product: CASTRTRSYNEQFF.

A note on this clonotype: One end of the junction fails to match germline, which may point to a read error. The chain is built from TRBV24-1 and TRBJ2-3; 9 bases agree with TRBD1. CDR3 length: 14 amino acids. CDR1 KGHDR and CDR2 SFDVKD come from the germline V gene. The CDR3 DNA reads as TGTGCCACCGGTGACACAGGGGGCGTAGATACGCAGTATTTT. Its protein is CATGDTGGVDTQYF.

The chain has TRBV5-6 and TRBJ2-3; D call uncertain. The V gene lost 1 base and the J gene lost 2 bases, with 11 bases spanning the gap. CDR1 and CDR2 (germline): SGHDT, YYEEEE. The CDR3 covers 15 residues. The CDR3 region is CASSLFIDLTDTQYF. CDR3 bases: TGTGCCAGCAGCTTGTTTATTGACCTCACAGATACGCAGTATTTT.

This sequence joins TRBV4-1 and TRBJ2-2; 7 nucleotides match TRBD1. Germline CDR1 MGHRA, CDR2 YSYEKL. The CDR3 sequence is 15 residues long. Unmatched junction bases numbered 3, after V lost 3 bases and J lost 2 bases. The CDR3 DNA sequence: TGCGCCAGCAGCCATGGACAGGTCAACACCGGGGAGCTGTTTTTT. This gives the protein CASSHGQVNTGELFF.